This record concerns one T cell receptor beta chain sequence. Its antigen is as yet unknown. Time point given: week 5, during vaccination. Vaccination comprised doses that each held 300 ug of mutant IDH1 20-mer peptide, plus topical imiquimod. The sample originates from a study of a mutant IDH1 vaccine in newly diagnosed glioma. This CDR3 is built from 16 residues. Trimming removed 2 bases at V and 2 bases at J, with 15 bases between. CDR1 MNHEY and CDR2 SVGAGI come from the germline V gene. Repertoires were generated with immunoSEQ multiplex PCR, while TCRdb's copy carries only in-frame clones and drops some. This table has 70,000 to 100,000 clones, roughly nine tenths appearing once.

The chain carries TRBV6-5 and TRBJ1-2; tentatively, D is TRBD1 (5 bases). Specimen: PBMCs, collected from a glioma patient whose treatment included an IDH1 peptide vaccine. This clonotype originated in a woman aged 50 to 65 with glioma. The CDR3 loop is CASSYGGAGPNYGYTF. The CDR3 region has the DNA TGTGCCAGCAGTTACGGAGGGGCAGGGCCGAACTATGGCTACACCTTC.